This TCR beta chain is from a study of shared clonotypes between healthy human individuals. J was trimmed by 3 bases and V by 0 bases; bases with no gene match: 10. Germline CDR1 and CDR2: LNHNV and YYDKDF (reference sequence). The CDR3 consists of 18 residues. Among the donors, all were Caucasian adults who lived in Nashville, Tennessee. Findings and caveats of the study: It was the non-shared clonotypes that had lower generation probabilities than clonotypes shared by all four donors.

Sequenced by immunoSEQ multiplex PCR; TCRdb stores in-frame clones only, minus some. The sample includes approximately 2.1 million clones, 90% to 95% of them seen just once. Regarding this clone: Antigen specificity is unknown.

Material for sequencing was naive CD4+ T cells from PBMCs. Subset given: CD45RA+ positively selected. V is TRBV15 and J is TRBJ2-1; 8 nucleotides match TRBD2. This clonotype was sampled from a man aged 18 to 30 in good health. Some clones in this sample may be carry-over from other donors' samples. For the CDR3, the DNA is TGTGCCACCAGCAGAGATTGGGCTAGCGGGCGGAGCTACAATGAGCAGTTCTTC. It specifies CATSRDWASGRSYNEQFF. Combining the CDR3 with reference TRBV15 and TRBJ2-1 gives the whole variable domain DAMVIQNPRYQVTQFGKPVTLSCSQTLNHNVMYWYQQKSSQAPKLLFHYYDKDFNNEADTPDNFQSRRPNTSFCFLDIRSPGLGDTAMYLCATSRDWASGRSYNEQFFGPGTRLTVL.